Listed below are T cell receptor beta chains from one sample, sequenced in a study of blood T cell repertoires in COVID-19. Sequenced by immunoSEQ multiplex PCR; TCRdb stores in-frame clones only, minus some. The sample contains around 240,000 clones, over 75% of which appear only once. The specimen sequenced was PBMCs or T cells enriched from blood (not recorded which). The receptor set was obtained from a woman between 45 and 60 years old who had recovered from COVID-19. CDR3s include the opening cysteine and the closing phenylalanine or tryptophan. The D gene is left open where the match is weak. Size is stated for part of the rows, as once, few or many counts, or as a class when the clone is expanded.

clone_size	d_call	v_call	j_call	cdr3_length	cdr3_nt	cdr3_aa
NA	TRBD1	TRBV19	TRBJ1-2	16	TGTGCCAGTAGTATCCCCGACAGGGGGCGCGTCTATGGCTACACCTTC	CASSIPDRGRVYGYTF
once	TRBD2	TRBV7-8	TRBJ2-5	14	TGTGCCAGCAGCCGGGAGGGGTTGGGAGAGACCCAGTACTTC	CASSREGLGETQYF
NA	TRBD1	TRBV25-1	TRBJ1-4	14	TGTGCCAGCAGTGATGGACAGGGTTTTGAAAAACTGTTTTTT	CASSDGQGFEKLFF
NA	NA	TRBV5-1	TRBJ1-1	13	TGCGCCAGCAGCGACGTCGGCGGCACTGAAGCTTTCTTT	CASSDVGGTEAFF
NA	TRBD1	TRBV30	TRBJ1-1	13	TGTGCCTGGAGTACAGGGGGGAACACTGAAGCTTTCTTT	CAWSTGGNTEAFF
NA	NA	TRBV19	TRBJ1-5	15	TGTGCCAGTAGTAGGGGGACATATAGCAATCAGCCCCAGCATTTT	CASSRGTYSNQPQHF
NA	TRBD1	TRBV25-1	TRBJ2-5	14	TGTGCCAGCAGGGAAACAGGGGGCCCAGAGACCCAGTACTTC	CASRETGGPETQYF
NA	NA	TRBV7-6	TRBJ2-2	14	TGTGCCAGCAGCTTGGGCCGGCGCACCGGGGAGCTGTTTTTT	CASSLGRRTGELFF
few	NA	TRBV10-2	TRBJ1-5	13	TGCGCCAGCAGTGAACAGGGCCGGCAGCCCCAGCATTTT	CASSEQGRQPQHF
NA	NA	TRBV28	TRBJ1-6	16	TGTGCCAGCAGTTCAGGAGGTACAGGAGGGAATTCACCCCTCCACTTT	CASSSGGTGGNSPLHF
NA	NA	TRBV7-9	TRBJ1-5	16	TGTGCCAGCAGCTTAGGGGGAGGGACGAGCAATCAGCCCCAGCATTTT	CASSLGGGTSNQPQHF
NA	TRBD2	TRBV7-2	TRBJ2-1	15	TGTGCCAGCAGCCAACTAGCGGGAGGCGCCAATGAGCAGTTCTTC	CASSQLAGGANEQFF
NA	NA	TRBV27	TRBJ2-5	15	TGTGCCAGCAGTTTCTCAGGGGAAGGCCAAGAGACCCAGTACTTC	CASSFSGEGQETQYF
NA	TRBD1	TRBV29-1	TRBJ2-1	15	TGCAGCGTTGACCCTCCGGACAGGGGGGGAAATGAGCAGTTCTTC	CSVDPPDRGGNEQFF
NA	TRBD2	TRBV6-4	TRBJ2-2	16	TGTGCCAGCAGCTCAATGGGGGGACTAAACACCGGGGAGCTGTTTTTT	CASSSMGGLNTGELFF
NA	NA	TRBV28	TRBJ2-7	14	TGTGCCAGCAGTTTATGGACTTCCGTAGTGGAGCAGTACTTC	CASSLWTSVVEQYF
NA	NA	TRBV11-2	TRBJ2-7	13	TGTGCCAGCAGCTTCTCTGTAACGGGCGAGCAGTACTTC	CASSFSVTGEQYF
once	TRBD2	TRBV28	TRBJ2-3	17	TGTGCCAGCAGTACCTACTACCTAGCGGAGAGGACAGATACGCAGTATTTT	CASSTYYLAERTDTQYF
NA	NA	TRBV15	TRBJ2-5	15	TGTGCCACCAGCAGAGACCGGACAGCCCAAGAGACCCAGTACTTC	CATSRDRTAQETQYF
NA	NA	TRBV28	TRBJ2-5	15	TGTGCCAGCAAGTTGGGGCTCTCGGTTCTAGAGACCCAGTACTTC	CASKLGLSVLETQYF
NA	NA	TRBV18	TRBJ2-1	16	TGTGCCAGCTCACCACCACAGCTGAGCTCCTACAATGAGCAGTTCTTC	CASSPPQLSSYNEQFF
NA	NA	TRBV2	TRBJ1-6	12	TGTGCCAGCAGAAGAGAGGATTCACCCCTCCACTTT	CASRREDSPLHF
NA	TRBD1	TRBV28	TRBJ2-1	13	TGTGCCAGCAGTTTAACAGGGGCCGATGAGCAGTTCTTC	CASSLTGADEQFF
NA	NA	TRBV7-2	TRBJ1-2	13	TGTGCCAGCAGCTTAGCCCAGGGGAGAGGCTACACCTTC	CASSLAQGRGYTF
NA	TRBD1	TRBV7-3	TRBJ2-7	14	TGTGCCAGCAGCCGGGGACAGGGGGCTTACGAGCAGTACTTC	CASSRGQGAYEQYF
NA	TRBD1	TRBV11-2	TRBJ2-1	16	TGTGCCAGCAGCTTAAGGGCGGGACAGGGGGCCATTGAGCAGTTCTTC	CASSLRAGQGAIEQFF
NA	NA	TRBV6-5	TRBJ1-5	14	TGTGCCAGCAGTCGGGGCGCGGGGGAGCAGCCCCAGCATTTT	CASSRGAGEQPQHF
once	TRBD2	TRBV4-1	TRBJ2-5	15	TGCGCCAGCAGCCAAGCTTCAGCGGGGCAAGAGACCCAGTACTTC	CASSQASAGQETQYF
NA	NA	TRBV7-8	TRBJ1-1	15	TGTGCCAGCAGCTTGAGAGGGCAGGGGTACACTGAAGCTTTCTTT	CASSLRGQGYTEAFF
NA	TRBD2	TRBV10-2	TRBJ2-1	15	TGCGCCAGCAGTGTACTAGCGAGAGGTTACAATGAGCAGTTCTTC	CASSVLARGYNEQFF
NA	TRBD1	TRBV6-1	TRBJ2-7	15	TGTGCCAGCAGTGAACCGGGACAGGTTTCCTACGAGCAGTACTTC	CASSEPGQVSYEQYF
NA	NA	TRBV20-1	TRBJ2-1	11	TGCAGTGCGGAGATCGGCAATGAGCAGTTCTTC	CSAEIGNEQFF
NA	TRBD2	TRBV25-1	TRBJ2-7	13	TGTGCCAGCGCAGGAGCGGGAGCGAGGGAGCAGTACTTC	CASAGAGAREQYF
once	NA	TRBV7-3	TRBJ2-3	15	TGTGCCAGCAGCTTAACTAGCGAGCGCACAGATACGCAGTATTTT	CASSLTSERTDTQYF
NA	TRBD2	TRBV18	TRBJ2-1	17	TGTGCCAGCTCACCATTGTGGCAAGCGGGAGGACGTAATGAGCAGTTCTTC	CASSPLWQAGGRNEQFF
NA	NA	TRBV15	TRBJ2-5	16	TGTGCCACCAGCAGAGAGGGCAGGGCCAGAAGGGAGACCCAGTACTTC	CATSREGRARRETQYF
NA	TRBD1	TRBV28	TRBJ2-7	14	TGTGCCAGCACCTTGGGGACAGGGGTCTACGAGCAGTACTTC	CASTLGTGVYEQYF
NA	TRBD1	TRBV7-9	TRBJ1-1	16	TGTGCCAGCAGCCTCCGACAGGGACCCATGAACACTGAAGCTTTCTTT	CASSLRQGPMNTEAFF
NA	NA	TRBV11-3	TRBJ2-7	14	TGTGCCAGCAGCCCAGGCCTTTTTTCCTACGAGCAGTACTTC	CASSPGLFSYEQYF
NA	NA	TRBV3-1/TRBV3-2	TRBJ1-1	12	TGTGCCAGCAGCCTCCTCCGAGCTGAAGCTTTCTTT	CASSLLRAEAFF
NA	TRBD1	TRBV2	TRBJ1-2	11	TGTGCCACCGGGGACAGCCGCCGCTACACCTTC	CATGDSRRYTF
once	NA	TRBV6-5	TRBJ2-7	14	TGTGCCAGCAGTTCTCGATTCGAGGTCTCAGTGGAGTACTTC	CASSSRFEVSVEYF
NA	NA	TRBV2	TRBJ2-1	14	TGTGCCAGCATCCTCCTGGGAGTGGGGAATGAGCAGTTCTTC	CASILLGVGNEQFF
NA	TRBD2	TRBV7-2	TRBJ2-7	14	TGTGCCAGCAGCTTAGGGCTTCCGGGGGGAGAGCAGTACTTC	CASSLGLPGGEQYF
NA	NA	TRBV29-1	TRBJ2-5	12	TGCAGCGTGGGAGGTGAGGAGGAGACCCAGTACTTC	CSVGGEEETQYF
NA	TRBD1	TRBV4-1	TRBJ1-3	14	TGCGCCAGCAGCCAACCGACAGGGAGGAACACCATATATTTT	CASSQPTGRNTIYF
NA	TRBD1	TRBV5-1	TRBJ1-5	15	TGCGCCAGCAGCCGGACAGGGAATAGCAATCAGCCCCAGCATTTT	CASSRTGNSNQPQHF
NA	NA	TRBV2	TRBJ2-1	15	TGTGCCAGCAGCTACACGCGGAGCTCCTACAATGAGCAGTTCTTC	CASSYTRSSYNEQFF
NA	TRBD1	TRBV19	TRBJ1-3	15	TGTGCCAGTAGTCGGACAGGGGGTTACGGAAACACCATATATTTT	CASSRTGGYGNTIYF
NA	NA	TRBV7-8	TRBJ2-7	13	TGTGCCAGCAGCACTGACAGTCCCTACGAGCAGTACTTC	CASSTDSPYEQYF
NA	TRBD2	TRBV28	TRBJ2-1	18	TGTGCCAGCAGTTTATGGCTAGCGGGAGTCAGCTCCTACAATGAGCAGTTCTTC	CASSLWLAGVSSYNEQFF